These 28 T cell receptor beta chains were all obtained from the same sample, sequenced in a study of response to subunit inactivated influenza vaccine. TCRdb recomputed calls from the RT-PCR reads with MiXCR, one row per CDR3 protein. The sample shows fewer than 700,000 distinct CDR3 sequences, approximately 13% of them seen only once. The material was PBMCs from blood, obtained roughly 6 weeks after vaccination. The receptors originated from a man aged 45-65 years who received an inactivated influenza vaccine.

At least ten counts were recorded for this clonotype. J is TRBJ2-4 and V is TRBV29-1; D is perhaps TRBD1 or TRBD2 (6 bases each). CDR1 is SQVTM and CDR2 is ANQGSEA in the germline V gene. The germline V and J ends were trimmed by 1 base and 7 bases, with 11 bases remaining between them. CDR3 length: 13 residues. This chain's CDR3 is CSVEGGAGNIQYF. In nucleotides, the CDR3 is TGCAGCGTTGAAGGGGGGGCGGGGAACATTCAGTACTTC.

The chain links TRBV11-1 to TRBJ2-1; 8 nucleotides align to TRBD2. CDR3 size: 16 residues. Germline lookup yields CDR1 SGHAT and CDR2 FQDESV (reference sequence). The J segment lost 4 bases and the V segment lost 2 bases, leaving 7 bases of the junction unmatched. CDR3 sequence reads: CASSLSGAGAYNEQFF. CDR3 bases: TGTGCCAGCAGCTTATCCGGAGCGGGGGCGTACAATGAGCAGTTCTTC. Together with reference TRBV11-1 and TRBJ2-1, the CDR3 gives the full variable domain: EAEVAQSPRYKITEKSQAVAFWCDPISGHATLYWYRQILGQGPELLVQFQDESVVDDSQLPKDRFSAERLKGVDSTLKIQPAELGDSAMYLCASSLSGAGAYNEQFFGPGTRLTVL.

J is TRBJ2-6 and V is TRBV7-2, with D possibly matching TRBD1 (6 bases). Germline lookup yields CDR1 SGHTA and CDR2 FQGNSA. Trimming took 3 bases from V and 0 from J, leaving 24 bases between them. The CDR3 is made up of 21 amino acids. The CDR3 region has the DNA TGTGCCAGCAGCTTCGCATACCCCGACAGGTCCCCGAGCTCTGGGGCCAACGTCCTGACTTTC. This codes for CASSFAYPDRSPSSGANVLTF.

CDR3 in DNA: TGTGCCAGCAGTGATCAAGGACAGGGGGGCCGGGAGCTGTTTTTT. Translating gives CASSDQGQGGRELFF. The chain has TRBV25-1 and TRBJ2-2, with TRBD1 matching over 10 bases. The CDR3 has 15 residues. Looked up from germline, CDR1 is MGHDK and CDR2 is SYGVNS. With 3 bases clipped from V and 9 bases from J, the junction kept 7 bases outside the gene matches.

This clonotype occurred a few times. This sequence joins TRBV4-1 and TRBJ1-6; a weak D match, TRBD1 (5 bases). The length of the CDR3 is 15 residues. Per the germline V gene, CDR1 is MGHRA and CDR2 is YSYEKL. V gave up 1 base and J gave up 9 bases, with 13 bases separating them. CDR3 loop: CASSQGRGVGSPLHF. The CDR3 bases are TGCGCCAGCAGCCAAGGTCGGGGGGTGGGTTCACCCCTCCACTTT.

This clonotype was found many times. This chain links TRBV24-1 with TRBJ1-2, with TRBD1 matching 8 bases. Germline assignment: CDR1 KGHDR and CDR2 SFDVKD. J gave up 7 bases and V 9 bases, and 3 bases lay outside the gene matches. The CDR3 loop spans 11 amino acids. CDR3 sequence reads: CATGTGLGYTF. DNA for the CDR3: TGTGCCACCGGGACAGGTCTTGGCTACACCTTC.

V usage is TRBV4-2 and J usage is TRBJ1-1; 8 bases match TRBD1. Germline CDR1 LGHNA, CDR2 YNFKEQ. The CDR3 is made up of 18 amino acids. Trimming at V came to 1 base and at J to 4 bases, leaving 14 bases not matched to a gene. CDR3 nucleotide sequence: TGTGCCAGCAGCCAAGGAGGGGCCAGGGGGCCCGCGGGCACTGAAGCTTTCTTT. Encoded protein: CASSQGGARGPAGTEAFF.

There are a few counts of this clonotype. In DNA, the CDR3 is TGTGCCAGCAGCTTAGGGGGAGGTCAGGGGACTAATCAGCCCCAGCATTTT. Translating it yields CASSLGGGQGTNQPQHF. The chain has TRBV7-2 and TRBJ1-5, with D possibly matching TRBD1 (6 bases). The germline V gene has CDR1 SGHTA and CDR2 FQGNSA. This CDR3 comprises 17 residues. Trimming took off 1 base at V and 4 bases at J, with 17 bases between the two ends. The complete variable domain, with remaining parts taken from reference TRBV7-2 and TRBJ1-5, reads GAGVSQSPSNKVTEKGKDVELRCDPISGHTALYWYRQSLGQGLEFLIYFQGNSAPDKSGLPSDRFSAERTGGSVSTLTIQRTQQEDSAVYLCASSLGGGQGTNQPQHFGDGTRLSIL.

This chain connects TRBV4-3 to TRBJ2-7, with D perhaps TRBD2 (6 bases). CDR1 LGHNA and CDR2 YSLEER come from the germline V gene. Between the trimmed V and J ends, which lost 2 bases and 3 bases, there was a span of 11 bases. CDR3 length: 14 amino acids. Here the CDR3 DNA reads TGCGCCAGCAGCCAAAGCAGGAGGGGCTACGAGCAGTACTTC. Its translation: CASSQSRRGYEQYF.

This clonotype was observed many times. The genes are TRBV5-4 and TRBJ1-1; TRBD1 agrees at 8 bases. The V gene's germline CDR1 is SGHNT and CDR2 YYREEE (reference sequence). The CDR3 runs 15 residues. The V segment lost 0 bases and the J segment 1 base; nucleotides outside the gene matches: 2. The chain's CDR3 is CASSLEGTGNTEAFF. Here the CDR3 DNA reads TGTGCCAGCAGCTTGGAAGGGACAGGGAACACTGAAGCTTTCTTT. The full variable domain, in which reference TRBV5-4 and TRBJ1-1 provide the parts outside the CDR3, is ETGVTQSPTHLIKTRGQQVTLRCSSQSGHNTVSWYQQALGQGPQFIFQYYREEENGRGNFPPRFSGLQFPNYSSELNVNALELDDSALYLCASSLEGTGNTEAFFGQGTRLTVV.

There are many counts of this clonotype. The chain joins TRBV25-1 to TRBJ2-5; D is unresolved. CDR3 size: 14 residues. Trimming cost V 6 bases and J 2 bases, with 13 bases left between them. CDR1 and CDR2 (germline): MGHDK, SYGVNS. The CDR3 DNA reads TGTGCCAGCAGCCAACTCACACAACAAGAGACCCAGTACTTC. It specifies CASSQLTQQETQYF.

The chain combines TRBV28 with TRBJ2-1; the match to TRBD2 covers 13 bases. J was trimmed by 7 bases and V by 7 bases; bases with no gene match: 7. This CDR3 comprises 15 residues. CDR1 is MDHEN and CDR2 is SYDVKM in the germline V gene. The CDR3 loop reads CASNQLAGGLNEQFF. The CDR3 coding sequence is TGTGCCAGCAATCAACTAGCGGGAGGGCTGAATGAGCAGTTCTTC.

This clonotype was seen ten or more times. The J gene is TRBJ2-7, the V gene TRBV6-4; perhaps TRBD2 as D (6 bases). This CDR3 contains 14 residues. The germline V gene encodes CDR1 MRHNA and CDR2 SNTAGT. V lost 0 bases and J 2 bases, leaving 8 bases between the germline ends. The CDR3 region has the DNA TGTGCCAGCAGTGACTCGTTAGCGGCCTACGAGCAGTACTTC. It is translated as CASSDSLAAYEQYF.

The V gene is TRBV6-1, the J gene TRBJ2-1, with TRBD2 matching 9 bases. CDR3 size: 16 residues. Looked up from germline, CDR1 is MNHNS and CDR2 is SASEGT. With V trimmed by 7 bases and J by 3 bases, 10 bases remained unmatched. The CDR3 DNA reads as TGTGCCAGCAATAAGTTAGCGGGGGCAAACTACAATGAGCAGTTCTTC. This encodes CASNKLAGANYNEQFF.

This clonotype has just one count. The chain joins TRBV6-2 or TRBV6-3 to TRBJ2-7, with TRBD2 matching 10 bases. CDR1 MNHEY and CDR2 SVGEGT come from the germline V gene. V lost 7 bases and J lost 4; bases outside the gene matches: 19. The CDR3 is 18 amino acids. CDR3 residues: CASTSQTTPGLATYEQYF. In nucleotides, the CDR3 is TGTGCCAGCACCTCGCAAACCACTCCGGGACTAGCGACGTACGAGCAGTACTTC.

This clonotype has at least ten counts. The V gene is TRBV11-2, the J gene TRBJ2-7; TRBD1 matches at 7 bases. The V segment lost 1 base and the J segment 4 bases; nucleotides outside the gene matches: 4. The germline gives CDR1 SGHAT, CDR2 FQNNGV. The CDR3 spans 14 residues. The CDR3 reads CASSLATGYYEQYF. DNA of the CDR3: TGTGCCAGCAGCTTAGCGACAGGGTATTACGAGCAGTACTTC.

This clonotype was observed a few times. The CDR3 bases are TGTGCCAGCAGTTACGGTGGAGGGGGCACTGAAGCTTTCTTT. Its translation: CASSYGGGGTEAFF. The rearrangement uses TRBV6-5 and TRBJ1-1; D may be TRBD1 (6 bases). This CDR3 has 14 amino acids. V shed 2 bases and J shed 4 bases, with 11 bases lying between them. CDR1 is MNHEY, CDR2 SVGAGI, per germline.

This clonotype was found many times. The V gene is TRBV10-3, the J gene TRBJ1-2; 12 bases are shared with TRBD1. J lost 4 bases, V lost 8 bases, and 2 bases had no gene match. The CDR3 runs 13 residues. Per the germline V gene, CDR1 is ENHRY and CDR2 is SYGVKD. CDR3 nucleotides: TGTGCCATCCAGGGACAGGGGGCCTATGGCTACACCTTC. Its protein product is CAIQGQGAYGYTF.

This clonotype has only a few counts. V gene TRBV7-8 combines with J gene TRBJ2-1, with a tentative D call TRBD2 (6 bases). V was trimmed by 1 base and J by 0 bases, leaving 10 bases between them. The CDR3 is 16 amino acids. The germline gives CDR1 SGHVS, CDR2 FQNEAQ. The CDR3 coding sequence is TGTGCCAGCAGCTTAGTCGACGGGAGCTCCTACAATGAGCAGTTCTTC. It yields the protein CASSLVDGSSYNEQFF.

The CDR3 coding sequence is TGTGCCAGCACCCTTCGAGCCGGGGAGCTGTTTTTT. Translation: CASTLRAGELFF. This chain connects TRBV5-6 to TRBJ2-2; D uncertain. V lost 6 bases to trimming and J lost 6 bases, with 9 bases between them. Germline-derived CDR1 and CDR2 are SGHDT and YYEEEE. The CDR3 covers 12 residues.

This clonotype showed up just a few times. The CDR3 loop reads CASSLGELAGTDTQYF. Here the CDR3 DNA reads TGCGCCAGCAGCTTGGGAGAACTAGCGGGAACAGATACGCAGTATTTT. The chain joins TRBV5-1 to TRBJ2-3; TRBD2 matches at 10 bases. Germline CDR1 is SGHRS and CDR2 is YFSETQ. V lost 0 bases and J lost 3; bases outside the gene matches: 4. The CDR3 consists of 16 residues.

This chain joins TRBV15 and TRBJ2-7; D not resolved. V lost 0 bases and J lost 6, with 9 bases in between. The CDR3 has 13 residues. Germline CDR1 reads LNHNV; CDR2 reads YYDKDF (reference sequence). Here the CDR3 DNA reads TGTGCCACCAGCAGAGACAAGCTGAGCGAGCAGTACTTC. Translating gives CATSRDKLSEQYF.

The chain joins TRBV5-1 to TRBJ2-3; 8 nucleotides match TRBD1. This CDR3 is 15 amino acids long. Germline assignment: CDR1 SGHRS and CDR2 YFSETQ. J was trimmed by 2 bases and V by 4 bases; bases with no gene match: 6. The CDR3 loop reads CASSTRTGNTDTQYF. For the CDR3, the DNA is TGCGCCAGCAGCACTCGGACAGGGAACACAGATACGCAGTATTTT.

This clonotype has a handful of counts. The chain uses TRBV16 and TRBJ2-1; 7 nucleotides line up with TRBD1. The germline CDR1 and CDR2 sequences are KGHSY and FQNENV. CDR3 length: 14 amino acids. Unmatched junction bases numbered 5, after V lost 1 base and J lost 8 bases. The CDR3 reads CASSQFDRVYEQFF. In DNA form, the CDR3 reads TGTGCCAGCAGCCAATTCGACAGGGTGTATGAGCAGTTCTTC.

This clonotype was recorded a few times. CDR3 region: CSANAWAENYGYTF. CDR3 in DNA: TGCAGTGCGAACGCCTGGGCTGAAAACTATGGCTACACCTTC. V is TRBV20-1 and J is TRBJ1-2; D not resolved. Germline V gene lookup returns CDR1 DFQATT and CDR2 SNEGSKA (reference sequence). Trimming removed 6 bases at V and 2 bases at J, with 16 bases between. There are 14 residues in the CDR3.

This clonotype was counted only a few times. This rearrangement joins TRBV20-1 to TRBJ2-5; 10 bases are shared with TRBD2. The V segment lost 4 bases and the J segment 4 bases; nucleotides outside the gene matches: 6. Germline loops: CDR1 DFQATT, CDR2 SNEGSKA (reference sequence). CDR3 length equals 14 residues. The DNA of the CDR3 is TGCAGTGCTATGCTAGCGGGAGCTGGAGAGACCCAGTACTTC. This encodes CSAMLAGAGETQYF.

The gene calls are TRBV5-1 and TRBJ2-1, with 9 positions matching TRBD1. Germline V gives CDR1 SGHRS, CDR2 YFSETQ. This CDR3 is built from 15 residues. V lost 3 bases to trimming and J lost 4 bases; unmatched junction nucleotides: 5. CDR3 residues: CASSWGDREYNEQFF. CDR3 sequence (DNA): TGCGCCAGCAGCTGGGGGGACAGGGAATACAATGAGCAGTTCTTC.

This clonotype was recorded many times. The rearrangement links TRBV12-3 or TRBV12-4 to TRBJ2-1; 7 bases are a match to TRBD2. The V and J ends lost 4 bases and 8 bases, in that order; junction bases with no gene match: 5. This CDR3 is built from 13 residues. The CDR3 loop is CASSSGGRYEQFF. As DNA, the CDR3 is TGTGCCAGCAGTTCGGGGGGTCGGTATGAGCAGTTCTTC.